The 14 T cell receptor beta chains below come from one sample, sequenced in a study of Graves' ophthalmopathy and Graves' hyperthyroidism (dated by TCRdb to about 2018). Sequencer: Illumina HiSeq 2000. For repertoire sequencing, the TCR beta CDR3 regions were amplified from RNA transcripts. The first round of RT-PCR was done with HTBI primers and the Qiagen OneStep RT-PCR kit, and was followed by a second round of multiplex PCR, then size selection and purification. In-frame beta chains were kept once TCRdb had trimmed the public reads at Q25 with fastp and called clones with MiXCR. One record per CDR3 amino acid sequence lists the most common genes and DNA. The sample table lists 170,000 or so distinct CDR3 sequences, approximately 40% of them with a count of one. Of the sample, about 5.8% falls within the top ten clones. The sequenced sample was peripheral blood. The receptors derive from a middle-aged woman with Graves' ophthalmopathy. Donor details come from another sample of the same person, matched by shared clones.

This clonotype occurred a few times. This chain links TRBV10-3 with TRBJ2-5, with 7 bases aligning to TRBD1. The V segment lost 6 bases and the J segment 2 bases; nucleotides outside the gene matches: 3. Germline V gene data show CDR1 as ENHRY and CDR2 as SYGVKD. The length of the CDR3 is 13 residues. CDR3 loop: CAIRTGQQETQYF. The DNA of the CDR3 is TGTGCCATCAGGACGGGACAGCAAGAGACCCAGTACTTC.

This clonotype was counted many times. This chain joins TRBV28 and TRBJ2-7; D is unresolved. The CDR3 is 14 residues long. Germline V gene sequence: CDR1 MDHEN, CDR2 SYDVKM. Deletions cut 7 bases from V and 7 bases from J, with 20 bases between. In DNA form, the CDR3 reads TGTGCCAGCACCACACACATGCCTATCCTTGAGCAGTACTTC. Its translation: CASTTHMPILEQYF. The entire variable domain, with the rest obtained from reference TRBV28 and TRBJ2-7, is as follows: DVKVTQSSRYLVKRTGEKVFLECVQDMDHENMFWYRQDPGLGLRLIYFSYDVKMKEKGDIPEGYSVSREKKERFSLILESASTNQTSMYLCASTTHMPILEQYFGPGTRLTVT.

This clonotype was seen many times. The rearrangement links TRBV12-5 to TRBJ1-1; no reliable D call. The CDR3 totals 16 residues. V gave up 1 base and J gave up 0 bases, with 12 bases separating them. Germline V gene data show CDR1 as LGHNT and CDR2 as FRNRAP. The CDR3 DNA sequence: TGTGCTAGTGGTTTGGCCTTAGGCGGAGTGAACACTGAAGCTTTCTTT. Translation gives CASGLALGGVNTEAFF.

This chain uses TRBV28 with TRBJ2-7; 7 bases line up with TRBD1. Trimming cost V 3 bases and J 2 bases; bases outside gene matches: 16. Germline assignment: CDR1 MDHEN and CDR2 SYDVKM. CDR3 length: 18 amino acids. The CDR3, as DNA: TGTGCCAGCAGTTTCCTACCCGCTGGGGTCCAGGGGGCCTACGAGCAGTACTTC. Translation gives CASSFLPAGVQGAYEQYF.

This clonotype was observed at least ten times. The chain joins TRBV5-1 to TRBJ2-7; D possibly uses TRBD1 or TRBD2 (5 bases each). CDR1 and CDR2 from the germline V gene are SGHRS and YFSETQ. V lost 3 bases, J lost 4 bases, and 20 bases lay in between. The CDR3 consists of 16 residues. The CDR3 protein is CASSSGTGTGFYEQYF. The CDR3 DNA is TGCGCCAGCAGCTCGGGAACCGGGACCGGGTTTTACGAGCAGTACTTC.

J is TRBJ1-1 and V is TRBV20-1, with 10 bases matching TRBD1. Trimming cost V 5 bases and J 4 bases; bases outside gene matches: 4. This CDR3 contains 13 residues. Looked up from germline, CDR1 is DFQATT and CDR2 is SNEGSKA (reference sequence). The CDR3 protein is CSARTGGSTEAFF. The CDR3 DNA reads TGCAGTGCTCGGACAGGGGGATCCACTGAAGCTTTCTTT.

This clonotype was observed many times. The chain employs TRBV12-3 or TRBV12-4 and TRBJ1-2; D is undetermined. This CDR3 has 15 amino acids. V lost 7 bases and J 0 bases, leaving 15 bases between the germline ends. In nucleotides, the CDR3 is TGTGCCAGCATTCCGTGGGCTGGAGCTAACTATGGCTACACCTTC. Residues: CASIPWAGANYGYTF.

This clonotype was detected ten times or more. This chain connects TRBV24-1 to TRBJ1-1, with 11 positions matching TRBD1. Germline trimming cut 3 bases from V and 4 bases from J; bases unmatched to any gene: 3. The germline gives CDR1 KGHDR, CDR2 SFDVKD. The CDR3 consists of 15 residues. The CDR3 is CATSDGTGGFTEAFF. The DNA for the CDR3 is TGTGCCACCAGTGATGGGACAGGGGGTTTCACTGAAGCTTTCTTT.

This clonotype has at least ten counts. V is TRBV12-3 or TRBV12-4 and J is TRBJ1-1; 7 positions match TRBD1. Trimming removed 4 bases from V and 4 bases from J; junction bases left unmatched: 6. The CDR3 consists of 14 residues. In DNA form, the CDR3 reads TGTGCCAGCAGTTCTTTCCAGGGGGGCACTGAAGCTTTCTTT. It yields the protein CASSSFQGGTEAFF.

This clonotype has ten or more counts. The J gene is TRBJ2-2, the V gene TRBV4-1; the match to TRBD1 covers 7 bases. With V trimmed by 2 bases and J by 3 bases, 12 bases remained unmatched. CDR1 and CDR2 (germline): MGHRA, YSYEKL. The CDR3 runs 18 residues. CDR3 DNA sequence: TGCGCCAGCAGCCAATCGAAGAGACAGGGAAGGGACACCGGGGAGCTGTTTTTT. The encoded protein is CASSQSKRQGRDTGELFF.

Ten or more counts support this clonotype. CDR3 bases: TGTGCCAGTAGTAGTGCAGGGGGACTCCGTCAGCCCCAGCATTTT. Translated, it gives CASSSAGGLRQPQHF. The rearrangement uses TRBV19 and TRBJ1-5; TRBD1 matches 7 bases. Per the germline V gene, CDR1 is LNHDA and CDR2 is SQIVND (reference sequence). The CDR3 is made up of 15 amino acids. V gave up 4 bases and J gave up 6 bases; unmatched junction bases: 9.

This clonotype has a count of ten or more. V usage is TRBV7-2 and J usage is TRBJ1-2; D unresolved. Germline V gene lookup returns CDR1 SGHTA and CDR2 FQGNSA. V shed 5 bases and J shed 3 bases, with 10 bases lying between them. The CDR3 spans 13 residues. The CDR3 DNA sequence: TGTGCCAGCAGCCGAGACCGCTACTATGGCTACACCTTC. As protein: CASSRDRYYGYTF.

The chain is built from TRBV6-2 or TRBV6-3 and TRBJ2-7, with unresolved D. Per germline, CDR1 MNHEY and CDR2 SVGEGT. V shed 6 bases and J shed 3 bases, with 9 bases lying between them. The CDR3 is 12 residues long. CDR3 loop: CASSYLYYEQYF. The CDR3 nucleotides are TGTGCCAGCAGCTACCTTTACTACGAGCAGTACTTC.

The chain has TRBV12-3 or TRBV12-4 and TRBJ1-1; D unclear. Trimming removed 1 base at V and 6 bases at J, with 6 bases between. The CDR3 is made up of 12 amino acids. CDR3 region: CASSLGGSEAFF. As DNA, the CDR3 is TGTGCCAGCAGTTTAGGTGGCTCTGAAGCTTTCTTT.